This record covers a single T cell receptor (beta chain). This sample stems from a study of blood T cell repertoires in COVID-19. At the level of the study: PBMCs, B-cell-depleted T cells, or T cells provided the cDNA or gDNA that made up the material.

In the authors' workflow: Amplification with reference gene primers provided the estimates of nucleated cell counts. Clones were read by immunoSEQ multiplex PCR, and TCRdb kept only the in-frame ones, dropping some. V and J calls and clone size follow that table, whereas D and trimming were derived from the DNA. This table holds around 320,000 clones, about 90% found once. CDR3 length equals 16 residues. V gave up 4 bases and J gave up 7 bases, with 17 bases separating them. Germline V gene sequence: CDR1 LGHNA, CDR2 YNFKEQ. Adults between roughly 18 and 89 years of age took part from fewer than 30 US areas.

J is TRBJ1-6 and V is TRBV4-2; D might be TRBD1 (6 bases). The material sequenced was PBMCs or T cells enriched from blood (not recorded which). The TCR sequence derives from a woman aged 45-60 years who had been exposed to COVID-19. CDR3 bases: TGTGCCAGCAGCCCTTTGAGCAGGGGACTAAATTCACCCCTCCACTTT. Translating it yields CASSPLSRGLNSPLHF.